This TCR beta chain was recovered during a study of long-term antiretroviral therapy in people with HIV. Germline loops: CDR1 SEHNR, CDR2 FQNEAQ (reference sequence). The CDR3 consists of 18 residues. The V end lost 2 bases, the J end lost 0 bases, and 14 bases lay between the germline ends. immunoSEQ v3.0 was run at survey level. Generated by immunoSEQ multiplex PCR, the TCRdb table keeps only in-frame clones and is missing some. Counted here are about 21,000 clones, over 80% occurring once; the ten biggest clones make up approximately 3.7%. This chain connects TRBV7-9 to TRBJ1-6, with D uncertain. Sequencing used unsorted PBMCs, obtained 2.1 years after starting antiretroviral therapy. The receptor was derived from a man younger than 35 with HIV. In nucleotides, the CDR3 is TGTGCCAGCAGCTTAAGAACCCAGAGGAGCTCCTATAATTCACCCCTCCACTTT. Its translation is CASSLRTQRSSYNSPLHF.